Described below is a single T cell receptor beta chain sequence and its context. Its target is not known. This CDR3 is built from 15 residues. Trimming pared 5 bases from V and 3 bases from J, leaving 14 bases between. Germline lookup yields CDR1 MNHNS and CDR2 SASEGT. Treatment indicated: roughly nine-day PBMC culture with coronavirus spike peptide pools or control peptides (ViraFEST assay). The data originate from a study of vaccination and CD4 T cells after COVID-19. Study at large: The peptides that stimulated the cells were overlapping spike peptides from SARS-CoV-2, HCoV-NL63, HCoV-OC43 and HCoV-229E.

CD4+ T cells that had been cultured provided DNA sequenced with the Oncomine TCR Beta short-read assay. TCRdb ran MiXCR on the PCR reads and lists one entry per CDR3 protein. The sample contains about 5,500 distinct CDR3 sequences, about 30% of which appear only once. This receptor was identified in a human donor who had recovered from COVID-19. The sequenced sample was CD4+ T cells from blood, cultured in vitro, obtained after SARS-CoV-2 vaccination. V is TRBV6-1 and J is TRBJ2-1; possibly TRBD2 for D (5 bases). As DNA, the CDR3 is TGTGCCAGCAGTCCTGCGGGTGGGGTCTACAATGAGCAGTTCTTC. Protein: CASSPAGGVYNEQFF.